The rows below give T cell receptor beta chains drawn from one sample of a study of control samples from healthy donors and cancer patients. The method was immunoSEQ multiplex PCR; TCRdb's version includes in-frame clones alone and lacks a portion of them. This sample yields about 110,000 clones, of which 70% to 90% are seen a single time; around 3.9% belongs to the top ten. Sequencing used PBMCs. The source of these receptors is a woman aged 55-70 years with lung cancer. Each CDR3 is given with its conserved first and last residue. Each record gives: CDR3 DNA, CDR3 protein, CDR3 length, V gene, D gene, clone size, J gene. The D gene is left open where the match is weak. Expanded clones are given a class, and other clones once, few, many or no size at all.

cdr3_nt: TGCGCCAGCAGCCTATCTTCCAGCGGAGGCACAGATACGCAGTATTTT
cdr3_aa: CASSLSSSGGTDTQYF
cdr3_length: 16
v_call: TRBV5-1
d_call: .
clone_size: .
j_call: TRBJ2-3

cdr3_nt: TGTGCCAGCAGCGTAGCGGTAGGGGGCGACGAGCAGTACTTC
cdr3_aa: CASSVAVGGDEQYF
cdr3_length: 14
v_call: TRBV9
d_call: TRBD1
clone_size: once
j_call: TRBJ2-7

cdr3_nt: TGTGCCAGCAGTTACGGGCGGGCCCGTACCTACGAGCAGTACTTC
cdr3_aa: CASSYGRARTYEQYF
cdr3_length: 15
v_call: TRBV6-5
d_call: .
clone_size: .
j_call: TRBJ2-7

cdr3_nt: TGCAGCGTTTATGGACTAGCGGGGAAAGAGACCCAGTACTTC
cdr3_aa: CSVYGLAGKETQYF
cdr3_length: 14
v_call: TRBV29-1
d_call: TRBD2
clone_size: .
j_call: TRBJ2-5

cdr3_nt: TGTGCCAGCAGCGTAGTCGGGGGCGGGGAGCAGTACTTC
cdr3_aa: CASSVVGGGEQYF
cdr3_length: 13
v_call: TRBV9
d_call: .
clone_size: .
j_call: TRBJ2-7

cdr3_nt: TGTGCCAGCAGTGGGGGGACGCGTGGGAAAGAGACCCAGTACTTC
cdr3_aa: CASSGGTRGKETQYF
cdr3_length: 15
v_call: TRBV27
d_call: .
clone_size: .
j_call: TRBJ2-5

cdr3_nt: TGTGCCAGCCGGCGACAGGTGAACACTGAAGCTTTCTTT
cdr3_aa: CASRRQVNTEAFF
cdr3_length: 13
v_call: TRBV27
d_call: .
clone_size: .
j_call: TRBJ1-1

cdr3_nt: TGTGCCATCAGTTCGGAGGGAAATGAGCAGTTCTTC
cdr3_aa: CAISSEGNEQFF
cdr3_length: 12
v_call: TRBV10-3
d_call: .
clone_size: .
j_call: TRBJ2-1

cdr3_nt: TGTGCCAGTACCCAGGGTGCGGATACGCAGTATTTT
cdr3_aa: CASTQGADTQYF
cdr3_length: 12
v_call: TRBV19
d_call: .
clone_size: .
j_call: TRBJ2-3

cdr3_nt: TGTGCCATCAGTGAGTCAGGACAGGGTCTCGACAATGAGCAGTTCTTC
cdr3_aa: CAISESGQGLDNEQFF
cdr3_length: 16
v_call: TRBV10-3
d_call: TRBD1
clone_size: .
j_call: TRBJ2-1

cdr3_nt: TGTGCCAGCAATAGACAGGTTCAAAGGCCCCAGCATTTT
cdr3_aa: CASNRQVQRPQHF
cdr3_length: 13
v_call: TRBV6-5
d_call: .
clone_size: .
j_call: TRBJ1-5

cdr3_nt: TGTGCCAGCAGTCCCCGGGACAGGGGAGGCGAGCAGTACTTC
cdr3_aa: CASSPRDRGGEQYF
cdr3_length: 14
v_call: TRBV27
d_call: TRBD1
clone_size: .
j_call: TRBJ2-7

cdr3_nt: TGCGCCAGCAGCCAACCGGCCAGCAGAAACACCATATATTTT
cdr3_aa: CASSQPASRNTIYF
cdr3_length: 14
v_call: TRBV4-1
d_call: .
clone_size: .
j_call: TRBJ1-3

cdr3_nt: TGTGCCAGCTCGGACACATTGAACACTGAAGCTTTCTTT
cdr3_aa: CASSDTLNTEAFF
cdr3_length: 13
v_call: TRBV18
d_call: .
clone_size: .
j_call: TRBJ1-1

cdr3_nt: TGCGCCAGCAGCTTGGTCCCAGGGAGCGAATACGAGCAGTACTTC
cdr3_aa: CASSLVPGSEYEQYF
cdr3_length: 15
v_call: TRBV5-1
d_call: .
clone_size: .
j_call: TRBJ2-7